These 13 T cell receptor beta chains were sequenced from one sample in a study of tumor-infiltrating lymphocytes in localized non-small cell lung cancer. Clones were read by immunoSEQ multiplex PCR, and TCRdb kept only the in-frame ones, dropping some. Of about 23,000 clones listed, 69% are singletons. Source material: lung tumor tissue. The receptors shown here come from a human donor with non-small cell lung cancer.

This chain joins TRBV6-1 and TRBJ1-4; no reliable D call. Germline V lookup: CDR1 MNHNS, CDR2 SASEGT. V dropped 8 bases and J dropped 12 bases, with 22 bases sitting between them. The CDR3 contains 14 residues. CDR3 nucleotides: TGTGCCAGCTGGTCGGTTATTAACGGAGCTGAACTGTTTTTT. Protein sequence: CASWSVINGAELFF.

On this clone: Other DNA sequences within the sample encode an identical CDR3. DNA for the CDR3: TGTGCCAGCAGTGAGAGGGGGAGAGGGGCAGATACGCAGTATTTT. It specifies CASSERGRGADTQYF. The V call is TRBV6-1, the J call TRBJ2-3, with a weak D call TRBD1 (6 bases). CDR1 is MNHNS and CDR2 is SASEGT in the germline V gene. V shed 3 bases and J shed 4 bases, with 14 bases lying between them. CDR3 size: 15 residues.

The chain uses TRBV9 and TRBJ2-2, with D tentatively TRBD1 (6 bases). Trimming took off 4 bases at V and 1 base at J, with 11 bases between the two ends. The germline V gene has CDR1 SGDLS and CDR2 YYNGEE. The CDR3 has 15 residues. DNA for the CDR3: TGTGCCAGCAGCCAGGGGCAGAGGAACACCGGGGAGCTGTTTTTT. This encodes CASSQGQRNTGELFF. Filled out from reference TRBV9 and TRBJ2-2, the complete variable domain reads DSGVTQTPKHLITATGQRVTLRCSPRSGDLSVYWYQQSLDQGLQFLIQYYNGEERAKGNILERFSAQQFPDLHSELNLSSLELGDSALYFCASSQGQRNTGELFFGEGSRLTVL.

V gene TRBV7-9 combines with J gene TRBJ2-1, with D tentatively TRBD2 (5 bases). Germline V gene sequence: CDR1 SEHNR, CDR2 FQNEAQ (reference sequence). Trimming took 6 bases from V and 2 from J, leaving 11 bases between them. CDR3 length: 14 amino acids. This chain's CDR3 is CASSLSVAYNEQFF. CDR3 coding DNA: TGTGCCAGCAGTCTTAGCGTTGCCTACAATGAGCAGTTCTTC.

J is TRBJ2-4 and V is TRBV7-9; 8 nucleotides line up with TRBD2. V lost 5 bases, J lost 8 bases, and 11 bases stayed unmatched. The length of the CDR3 is 15 residues. CDR1 and CDR2 (germline): SEHNR, FQNEAQ (reference sequence). CDR3 residues: CASSPQIGTRDIQYF. CDR3 sequence (DNA): TGTGCCAGCAGCCCACAAATCGGGACTAGGGACATTCAGTACTTC.

The chain links TRBV7-9 to TRBJ2-7; D not certain. There are 12 residues in the CDR3. In germline, CDR1 is SEHNR, CDR2 FQNEAQ (reference sequence). With 1 base removed from V and 2 bases from J, the gap between germline ends came to 3 bases. CDR3 in amino acids: CASSLEPYEQYF. The CDR3 DNA follows: TGTGCCAGCAGCTTAGAACCCTACGAGCAGTACTTC.

This sequence joins TRBV6-5 and TRBJ2-5; D unresolved. Germline CDR1 is MNHEY and CDR2 is SVGAGI. The CDR3 totals 16 residues. The V end was cut by 0 bases, the J end by 0 bases, with 11 bases between. Written as DNA, the CDR3 is TGTGCCAGCAGTTACTCGGGCAGGATAGACCAAGAGACCCAGTACTTC. Protein sequence: CASSYSGRIDQETQYF.

V gene TRBV7-2 combines with J gene TRBJ1-2; maybe TRBD1 (5 bases). The CDR3 has 13 amino acids. Germline V CDR1 and CDR2: SGHTA, FQGNSA. Deletions cut 2 bases from V and 4 bases from J, with 8 bases between. CDR3 sequence (DNA): TGTGCCAGCAGCTTATCCGGGACCTATGGCTACACCTTC. Encoded protein: CASSLSGTYGYTF.

This clone turned up a few times. This chain joins TRBV4-2 and TRBJ2-7; D is tentatively TRBD1 or TRBD2 (5 bases each). Germline V CDR1 and CDR2: LGHNA, YNFKEQ. Trimming removed 1 base at V and 5 bases at J, with 12 bases between. The CDR3 has 14 amino acids. In nucleotides, the CDR3 is TGTGCCAGCAGCCAAGTGCAGAGGGGCGACGAGCAGTACTTC. This sequence encodes CASSQVQRGDEQYF.

Only one count was recorded for this clone. V is TRBV7-9 and J is TRBJ2-2; a possible D gene is TRBD2 (6 bases). Germline-derived CDR1 and CDR2 are SEHNR and FQNEAQ (reference sequence). The CDR3 length is 16 residues. V lost 0 bases to trimming and J lost 3 bases, with 11 bases between them. This chain's CDR3 is CASSLASRDYTGELFF. In DNA form, the CDR3 reads TGTGCCAGCAGCTTAGCATCCAGGGACTACACCGGGGAGCTGTTTTTT.

This clone was counted a single time. This chain joins TRBV5-5 and TRBJ2-5; D is perhaps TRBD1 (6 bases). The V gene's germline CDR1 is SGHKS and CDR2 YYEKEE (reference sequence). The CDR3 totals 14 residues. Trimming cost V 2 bases and J 0 bases, with 8 bases left between them. The CDR3 DNA sequence: TGTGCCAGCAGCTTACAGGGCCACCAAGAGACCCAGTACTTC. It yields the protein CASSLQGHQETQYF.

This clone is medium-sized (0.01 to 0.1%) within its sample. J is TRBJ1-1 and V is TRBV2; weak D call: TRBD1 (6 bases). Germline CDR1 is SNHLY and CDR2 is FYNNEI. Trimming took 4 bases from V and 11 from J, leaving 23 bases between them. The CDR3 extends over 15 amino acids. CDR3 coding DNA: TGTGCCAGCAGTGGGACGGACAGAGTAGACGATTATGCTTTCTTT. It translates to CASSGTDRVDDYAFF.

This clone was found a few times. The chain has TRBV6-1 and TRBJ1-1; TRBD1 is a possible D gene (5 bases). The CDR3 has 13 residues. Per germline, CDR1 MNHNS and CDR2 SASEGT. CDR3: CFTAGVYNTEAFF. The CDR3, as DNA: TGTTTCACGGCGGGGGTTTATAACACTGAAGCTTTCTTT.